This entry lists 23 T cell receptor beta chains sequenced from one sample in a study of blood T cell repertoires in COVID-19. Clones were sequenced by immunoSEQ multiplex PCR, and TCRdb holds only the in-frame ones, with some missing. The sample has around 140,000 clones; more than 85% are singletons. Sequencing input: peripheral blood. The receptors come from a man aged 45 to 65 with active or convalescent COVID-19.

This chain links TRBV5-1 with TRBJ1-6; D might be TRBD1 (5 bases). This CDR3 has 16 residues. Germline V gene data show CDR1 as SGHRS and CDR2 as YFSETQ. Trimming cost V 0 bases and J 7 bases, with 14 bases left between them. This CDR3 reads CASSLALGSGNSPLHF. The CDR3 DNA sequence: TGCGCCAGCAGCTTGGCCTTGGGTTCAGGGAATTCACCCCTCCACTTT.

In this sample, this clone turned up once. This chain links TRBV10-1 with TRBJ2-3, with a weak D call TRBD2 (6 bases). Germline-derived CDR1 and CDR2 are WNHNN and SYGVQD (reference sequence). Trimming cost V 2 bases and J 0 bases, with 15 bases left between them. This CDR3 contains 17 residues. Written as DNA, the CDR3 is TGCGCCAGCAGTGAGGACCCCCGACTAGGAAGCACAGATACGCAGTATTTT. This translates into CASSEDPRLGSTDTQYF.

The chain uses TRBV12-5 and TRBJ1-4; D gene unclear. The CDR3 totals 14 residues. CDR1 and CDR2 from the germline V gene are LGHNT and FRNRAP. V was pared by 2 bases and J by 5 bases, with 9 bases between. CDR3: CASGLIQTNEKLFF. The CDR3 DNA reads TGTGCTAGTGGTTTGATACAAACCAATGAAAAACTGTTTTTT.

This chain uses TRBV14 with TRBJ1-4; D is unclear. Germline loops: CDR1 SGHDN, CDR2 FVKESK. CDR3 length: 16 amino acids. V was shortened by 0 bases and J by 7 bases, with 15 bases between the two germline ends. The CDR3 nucleotides are TGTGCCAGCAGCCAAGATAATCGAGGGTCAGGTGAAAAACTGTTTTTT. Protein product: CASSQDNRGSGEKLFF. Combining the CDR3 with reference TRBV14 and TRBJ1-4 gives the whole variable domain EAGVTQFPSHSVIEKGQTVTLRCDPISGHDNLYWYRRVMGKEIKFLLHFVKESKQDESGMPNNRFLAERTGGTYSTLKVQPAELEDSGVYFCASSQDNRGSGEKLFFGSGTQLSVL.

The gene calls are TRBV19 and TRBJ2-5; the D gene is possibly TRBD2 (5 bases). V was shortened by 9 bases and J by 7 bases, with 15 bases between the two germline ends. The CDR3 is 12 residues long. Germline values: CDR1 LNHDA, CDR2 SQIVND (reference sequence). The CDR3 reads CASRGPFGTQYF. CDR3 in DNA: TGTGCCAGCCGAGGGCCGTTCGGGACCCAGTACTTC.

The rearrangement joins TRBV27 to TRBJ1-4; tentative D call: TRBD1 (5 bases). V gave up 2 bases and J gave up 13 bases, with 20 bases separating them. Germline CDR1 is MNHEY and CDR2 is SMNVEV (reference sequence). The CDR3 sequence is 15 residues long. The chain's CDR3 is CASSLAGQNPDGLFF. CDR3 DNA: TGTGCCAGCAGTTTAGCGGGGCAGAACCCGGATGGACTGTTTTTT.

The rearrangement links TRBV28 to TRBJ1-5, with TRBD1 matching 7 bases. Germline V lookup: CDR1 MDHEN, CDR2 SYDVKM. Trimming at V came to 6 bases and at J to 8 bases, leaving 10 bases not matched to a gene. The CDR3 extends over 14 amino acids. CDR3 sequence reads: CASSLTGVVEPQHF. In DNA, the CDR3 is TGTGCCAGCAGCCTTACAGGGGTTGTGGAGCCCCAGCATTTT.

The chain carries TRBV28 and TRBJ1-5; TRBD1 agrees at 7 bases. CDR1 MDHEN and CDR2 SYDVKM come from the germline V gene. The CDR3 totals 15 residues. The J segment lost 7 bases and the V segment lost 4 bases, leaving 10 bases of the junction unmatched. CDR3 DNA sequence: TGTGCCAGCAGTTCAAGACAGGGTTCGGGACAGCCCCAGCATTTT. Its protein product is CASSSRQGSGQPQHF.

The chain has TRBV6-5 and TRBJ2-7, with D possibly TRBD2 on 7 matching bases. The CDR3 has 14 amino acids. Trimming shortened V by 6 bases and J by 2 bases, and 14 bases separated the two germline ends. CDR1 is MNHEY, CDR2 SVGAGI, per germline. CDR3 amino acids: CASSLRGAPYEQYF. CDR3 coding DNA: TGTGCCAGCAGCCTTCGGGGGGCACCCTACGAGCAGTACTTC.

This chain uses TRBV3-1 (or the pseudogene TRBV3-2) with TRBJ2-7; 9 positions match TRBD2. V shed 5 bases and J 5 bases; nucleotides not matched to a gene: 10. This CDR3 is 15 amino acids long. The germline V gene encodes CDR1 LGHDT and CDR2 YNNKEL (reference sequence). The CDR3 region is CASSSAGGPSHEQYF. The CDR3 DNA reads as TGTGCCAGCAGCTCTGCGGGGGGGCCTTCCCACGAGCAGTACTTC.

The V gene is TRBV5-4, the J gene TRBJ2-5, with 7 bases identical to TRBD2. This CDR3 region has 15 residues. With V trimmed by 0 bases and J by 5 bases, 7 bases remained unmatched. CDR1 is SGHNT, CDR2 YYREEE, per germline (reference sequence). The CDR3, as DNA: TGTGCCAGCAGCTTGGACGGGGGGAATTGGGAGACCCAGTACTTC. Its protein is CASSLDGGNWETQYF.

This chain connects TRBV24-1 to TRBJ2-2; D perhaps matches TRBD1 (6 bases). V was shortened by 8 bases and J by 4 bases, with 13 bases between the two germline ends. Germline lookup yields CDR1 KGHDR and CDR2 SFDVKD. This CDR3 is 14 amino acids long. In DNA form, the CDR3 reads TGTGCCACCAACGCAGGGGTGGGCACCGGGGAGCTGTTTTTT. The encoded protein is CATNAGVGTGELFF.

This clone was seen more than once but under ten times. The chain uses TRBV4-2 and TRBJ2-1; perhaps TRBD2 as D (6 bases). This CDR3 spans 16 amino acids. The germline V gene encodes CDR1 LGHNA and CDR2 YNFKEQ. V dropped 3 bases and J dropped 0 bases, with 12 bases sitting between them. CDR3 bases: TGTGCCAGCAGCCAGCTAGGAGGGAGCTCCTACAATGAGCAGTTCTTC. It specifies CASSQLGGSSYNEQFF.

The J gene is TRBJ1-4, the V gene TRBV6-6, with a possible D match to TRBD1 (5 bases). The CDR3 spans 14 residues. Germline V gives CDR1 MNHNY, CDR2 SVGAGI (reference sequence). V was cut by 0 bases and J by 7 bases, with 9 bases left in between. CDR3 protein: CASSYSGGAEKLFF. The CDR3 DNA reads as TGTGCCAGCAGTTACTCAGGAGGGGCTGAAAAACTGTTTTTT.

The genes are TRBV5-6 and TRBJ1-2; 7 bases align to TRBD1. The J segment lost 1 base and the V segment lost 0 bases, leaving 3 bases of the junction unmatched. Germline lookup yields CDR1 SGHDT and CDR2 YYEEEE. The CDR3 loop spans 15 amino acids. The CDR3 region is CASSLVDRVNYGYTF. The CDR3 DNA is TGTGCCAGCAGCTTGGTAGACAGGGTTAACTATGGCTACACCTTC.

The chain joins TRBV5-4 to TRBJ2-7, with 12 bases matching TRBD2. CDR3 size: 17 residues. Germline trimming cut 0 bases from V and 0 bases from J; bases unmatched to any gene: 4. Germline loops: CDR1 SGHNT, CDR2 YYREEE (reference sequence). CDR3 region: CASSLGLAGDRSYEQYF. The CDR3 coding sequence is TGTGCCAGCAGCTTGGGACTAGCGGGAGATCGCTCCTACGAGCAGTACTTC.

J is TRBJ1-5 and V is TRBV6-2 or TRBV6-3; the D is unclear. Between the trimmed V and J ends, which lost 0 bases and 11 bases, there was a span of 8 bases. The CDR3 extends over 12 amino acids. The V gene's germline CDR1 is MNHEY and CDR2 SVGEGT. CDR3 loop: CASSYSVRAQHF. In DNA, the CDR3 is TGTGCCAGCAGTTACTCGGTCCGGGCCCAGCATTTT.

The chain has TRBV13 and TRBJ1-2; 10 bases are a match to TRBD1. The CDR3 is made up of 16 amino acids. V shed 1 base, J shed 7 bases, and the junction held 9 bases outside the gene matches. Germline lookup yields CDR1 PRHDT and CDR2 FYEKMQ (reference sequence). The CDR3 DNA reads as TGTGCCAGCAGCTTAGAAGGGACAGGGGACCTAGTTGGCTACACCTTC. Translating it yields CASSLEGTGDLVGYTF.

This clone was seen just once. V is TRBV24-1 and J is TRBJ2-5; TRBD2 might be the D (6 bases). The CDR3 totals 13 residues. Germline CDR1 and CDR2: KGHDR and SFDVKD. The V end was cut by 5 bases, the J end by 7 bases, with 13 bases between. The CDR3 bases are TGTGCCACCAGTGCGCGGGGTTTGGCGACCCAGTACTTC. It encodes CATSARGLATQYF.

The chain uses TRBV30 and TRBJ1-2, with D unresolved. CDR1 and CDR2 (germline): GTSNPN, SVGIG (reference sequence). The CDR3 covers 13 residues. Trimming shortened V by 4 bases and J by 8 bases, and 17 bases separated the two germline ends. CDR3 residues: CAWTLQAPRGYTF. CDR3 bases: TGTGCCTGGACTCTGCAGGCCCCCCGAGGCTACACCTTC.

The chain has TRBV5-1 and TRBJ2-1; 9 positions agree with TRBD2. Trimming removed 0 bases from V and 0 bases from J; junction bases left unmatched: 7. The CDR3 extends over 18 amino acids. Germline V CDR1 and CDR2: SGHRS, YFSETQ. CDR3 nucleotide sequence: TGCGCCAGCAGCTTGGCCGTTAGCGGGAGACGCTCCTACAATGAGCAGTTCTTC. Amino acids: CASSLAVSGRRSYNEQFF. Together with reference TRBV5-1 and TRBJ2-1, the CDR3 gives the full variable domain: KAGVTQTPRYLIKTRGQQVTLSCSPISGHRSVSWYQQTPGQGLQFLFEYFSETQRNKGNFPGRFSGRQFSNSRSEMNVSTLELGDSALYLCASSLAVSGRRSYNEQFFGPGTRLTVL.

The V and J genes are TRBV5-1 and TRBJ2-3, with TRBD1 matching 9 bases. This CDR3 has 14 residues. Per the germline V gene, CDR1 is SGHRS and CDR2 is YFSETQ. V dropped 0 bases and J dropped 6; count of bases not matched to a gene: 2. The CDR3 loop is CASSLGQGVDTQYF. As DNA, the CDR3 is TGCGCCAGCAGCTTGGGACAGGGGGTGGATACGCAGTATTTT.

The V and J genes are TRBV6-5 and TRBJ2-3; D is unresolved. Germline values: CDR1 MNHEY, CDR2 SVGAGI. The CDR3 is 13 residues long. Trimming removed 5 bases at V and 11 bases at J, with 17 bases between. This CDR3 is CASSTTRIDGQYF. The CDR3 coding sequence is TGTGCCAGCAGTACGACCAGGATCGACGGGCAGTATTTT.